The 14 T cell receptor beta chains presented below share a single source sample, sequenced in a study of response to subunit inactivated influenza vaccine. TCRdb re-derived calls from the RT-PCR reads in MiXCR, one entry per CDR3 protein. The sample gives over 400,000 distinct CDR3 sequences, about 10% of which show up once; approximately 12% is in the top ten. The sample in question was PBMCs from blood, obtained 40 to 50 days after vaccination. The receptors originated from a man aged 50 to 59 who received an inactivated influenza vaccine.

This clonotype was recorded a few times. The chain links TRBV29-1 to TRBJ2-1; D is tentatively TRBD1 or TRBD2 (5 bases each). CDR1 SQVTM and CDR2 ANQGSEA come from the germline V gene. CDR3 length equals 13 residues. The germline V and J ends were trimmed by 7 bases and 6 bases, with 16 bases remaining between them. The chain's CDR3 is CSGDLALGNEQFF. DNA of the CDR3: TGCAGCGGGGACCTAGCCCTTGGCAATGAGCAGTTCTTC.

CDR3 DNA: TGTGCCAGCAGCTTAGGGGATAGCGTGACCGGGGAGCTGTTTTTT. Translating gives CASSLGDSVTGELFF. The chain links TRBV7-9 to TRBJ2-2; tentative D call: TRBD2 (5 bases). V lost 1 base, J lost 5 bases, and 11 bases lay in between. Germline V lookup: CDR1 SEHNR, CDR2 FQNEAQ (reference sequence). CDR3 length: 15 residues.

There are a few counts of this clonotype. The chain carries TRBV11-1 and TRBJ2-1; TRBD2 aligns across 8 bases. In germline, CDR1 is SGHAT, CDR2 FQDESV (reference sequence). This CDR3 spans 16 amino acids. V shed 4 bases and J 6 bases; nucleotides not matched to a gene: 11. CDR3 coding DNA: TGTGCCAGCAGCTCAATCGGGAGGGCCCTTGTCAATGAGCAGTTCTTC. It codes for CASSSIGRALVNEQFF.

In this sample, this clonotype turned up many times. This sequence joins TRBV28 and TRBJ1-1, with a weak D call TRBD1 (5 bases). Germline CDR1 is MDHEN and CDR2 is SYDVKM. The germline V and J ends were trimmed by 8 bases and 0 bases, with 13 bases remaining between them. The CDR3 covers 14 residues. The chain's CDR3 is CASWEGGVNTEAFF. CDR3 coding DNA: TGTGCCAGCTGGGAGGGAGGGGTGAACACTGAAGCTTTCTTT.

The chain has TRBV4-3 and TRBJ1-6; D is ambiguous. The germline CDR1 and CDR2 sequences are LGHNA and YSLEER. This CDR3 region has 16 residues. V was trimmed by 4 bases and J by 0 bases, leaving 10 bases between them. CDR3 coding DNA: TGCGCCAGCAGCCGCAGCGAAACCTCCTATAATTCACCCCTCCACTTT. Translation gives CASSRSETSYNSPLHF.

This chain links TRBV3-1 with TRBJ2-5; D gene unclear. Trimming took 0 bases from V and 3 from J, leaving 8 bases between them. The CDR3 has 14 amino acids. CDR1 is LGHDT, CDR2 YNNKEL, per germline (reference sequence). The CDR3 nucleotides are TGTGCCAGCAGCCAAGATACGAGTAAAGAGACCCAGTACTTC. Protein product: CASSQDTSKETQYF.

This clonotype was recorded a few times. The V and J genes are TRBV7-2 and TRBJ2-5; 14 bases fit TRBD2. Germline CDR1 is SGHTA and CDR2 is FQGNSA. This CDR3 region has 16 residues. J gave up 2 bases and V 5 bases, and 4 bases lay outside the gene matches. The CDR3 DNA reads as TGTGCCAGCAGCACCGGACTAGCGGGGGGACAAGAGACCCAGTACTTC. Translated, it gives CASSTGLAGGQETQYF.

Written as DNA, the CDR3 is TGCGCCAGCAGCTTGTTCGGCGGCCGGGGGGGCCCGTCTGGGGCCAACGTCCTGACTTTC. It codes for CASSLFGGRGGPSGANVLTF. V is TRBV5-1 and J is TRBJ2-6; 8 nucleotides align to TRBD2. Germline trimming cut 1 base from V and 1 base from J; bases unmatched to any gene: 13. This CDR3 region has 20 residues. CDR1 is SGHRS and CDR2 is YFSETQ in the germline V gene.

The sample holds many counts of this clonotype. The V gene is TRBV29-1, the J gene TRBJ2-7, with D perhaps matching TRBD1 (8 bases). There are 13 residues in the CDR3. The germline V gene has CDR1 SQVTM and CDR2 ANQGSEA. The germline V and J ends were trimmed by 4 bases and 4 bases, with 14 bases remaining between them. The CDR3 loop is CSVAGQGGYEQYF. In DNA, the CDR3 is TGCAGCGTTGCCGGACAGGGAGGGTACGAGCAGTACTTC.

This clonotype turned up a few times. The CDR3 region is CASSPRTGQNHEQYF. DNA of the CDR3: TGTGCCAGCAGCCCGAGGACAGGGCAAAACCACGAGCAGTACTTC. The V and J genes are TRBV7-2 and TRBJ2-7; 8 bases match TRBD1. The germline gives CDR1 SGHTA, CDR2 FQGNSA. V shed 5 bases, J shed 5 bases, and the junction held 11 bases outside the gene matches. The CDR3 loop spans 15 amino acids.

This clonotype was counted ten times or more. The CDR3 loop reads CASSFEGARTEAFF. As DNA, the CDR3 is TGTGCCAGCAGCTTCGAGGGGGCAAGAACTGAAGCTTTCTTT. V and J are TRBV7-9 and TRBJ1-1; 7 positions agree with TRBD1. This CDR3 is built from 14 residues. From germline, CDR1 is SEHNR and CDR2 FQNEAQ (reference sequence). Losses at the gene ends were 3 bases for V and 5 bases for J; bases not matched to a gene: 6.

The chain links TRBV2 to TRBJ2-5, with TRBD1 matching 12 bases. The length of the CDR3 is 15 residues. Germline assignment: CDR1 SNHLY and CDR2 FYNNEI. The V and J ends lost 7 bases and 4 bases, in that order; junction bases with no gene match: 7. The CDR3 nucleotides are TGTGCCAGCAAACCGGGACAGGGGGCTGGAGAGACCCAGTACTTC. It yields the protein CASKPGQGAGETQYF.

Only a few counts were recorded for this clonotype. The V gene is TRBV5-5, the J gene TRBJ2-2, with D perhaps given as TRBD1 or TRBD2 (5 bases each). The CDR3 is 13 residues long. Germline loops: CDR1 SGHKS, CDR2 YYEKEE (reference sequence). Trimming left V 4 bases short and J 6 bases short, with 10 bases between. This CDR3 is CASSPLGAGELFF. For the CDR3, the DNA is TGTGCCAGCAGCCCTCTGGGGGCCGGGGAGCTGTTTTTT.

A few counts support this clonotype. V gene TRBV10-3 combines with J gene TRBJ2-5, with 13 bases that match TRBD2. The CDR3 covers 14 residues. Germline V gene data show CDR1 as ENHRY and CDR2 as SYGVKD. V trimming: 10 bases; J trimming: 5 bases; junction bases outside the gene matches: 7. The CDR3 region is CATRTSGSGETQYF. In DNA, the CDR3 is TGTGCCACCCGGACTAGCGGGAGTGGGGAGACCCAGTACTTC.